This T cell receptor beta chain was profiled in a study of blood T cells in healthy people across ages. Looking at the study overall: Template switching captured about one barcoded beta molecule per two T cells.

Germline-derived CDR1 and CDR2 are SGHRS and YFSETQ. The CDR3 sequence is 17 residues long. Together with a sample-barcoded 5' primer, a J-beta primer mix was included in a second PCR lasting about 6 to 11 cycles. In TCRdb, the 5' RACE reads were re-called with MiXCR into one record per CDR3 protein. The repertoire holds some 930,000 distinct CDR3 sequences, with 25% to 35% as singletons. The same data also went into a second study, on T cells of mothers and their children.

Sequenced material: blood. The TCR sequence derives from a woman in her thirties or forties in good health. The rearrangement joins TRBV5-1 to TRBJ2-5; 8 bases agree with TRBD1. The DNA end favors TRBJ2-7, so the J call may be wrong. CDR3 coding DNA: TGCGCCAGCAGCACCACCTACACCGGGACAGGACCTGACGAGCAGTACTTC. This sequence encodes CASSTTYTGTGPDEQYF.